This entry lists 16 T cell receptor beta chains sequenced from one sample in a study of human T cells and chemical hapten exposure. One entry per CDR3 protein results from TCRdb running MiXCR on the RACE reads. The table records 70,000 to 100,000 distinct CDR3 sequences, about 7.5% of them present only once. The time point is: patch test 1, 2 weeks after DPC sensitization. Treatment reported: therapeutic diphenylcyclopropenone sensitization with weekly scalp DPC. Sequences were derived from whole blood, sampled in connection with sensitization to the hapten diphenylcyclopropenone (DPC). The source is a woman in her 30s with alopecia areata. Some clones in this sample may be carry-over from other donors' samples.

The chain joins TRBV6-6 to TRBJ1-1; maybe TRBD1 (5 bases). The germline V and J ends were trimmed by 4 bases and 4 bases, with 13 bases remaining between them. The CDR3 sequence is 14 residues long. In germline, CDR1 is MNHNY, CDR2 SVGAGI (reference sequence). CDR3 loop: CASSSQGSGTEAFF. The CDR3 DNA sequence: TGTGCCAGCAGTTCGCAGGGTTCCGGCACTGAAGCTTTCTTT.

This clonotype occurred many times. The chain has TRBV4-1 and TRBJ2-4, with D uncertain. Germline V gives CDR1 MGHRA, CDR2 YSYEKL. This CDR3 is built from 14 residues. The V end was cut by 0 bases, the J end by 7 bases, with 10 bases between. In DNA form, the CDR3 reads TGCGCCAGCAGCCAAGATCCCAGGATGAACATTCAGTACTTC. Protein: CASSQDPRMNIQYF.

This clonotype has a handful of counts. This rearrangement joins TRBV10-2 to TRBJ2-2; D possibly corresponds to TRBD1 (6 bases). Trimming took off 8 bases at V and 2 bases at J, with 12 bases between the two ends. Germline V lookup: CDR1 WSHSY, CDR2 SAAADI. The CDR3 totals 14 residues. The CDR3 protein is CASRHRDNTGELFF. The CDR3 DNA sequence: TGCGCCAGCCGCCACAGGGATAACACCGGGGAGCTGTTTTTT.

Note on this clonotype: With a much larger clone just one base away, this may be a read error. This chain links TRBV5-1 with TRBJ2-3, with 7 bases aligning to TRBD1. The germline gives CDR1 SGHRS, CDR2 YFSETQ. After removal of 0 bases from V and 0 bases from J, the junction contained 7 bases not matched to a gene. The CDR3 totals 17 residues. The chain's CDR3 is CASSLENRGSSTDTQYF. CDR3 sequence (DNA): TGCGCCAGCAGCTTGGAAAACAGGGGTTCTAGCACAGATACGCAGTATTTT.

This clonotype was recorded once. The chain employs TRBV7-9 and TRBJ1-4, with D tentatively TRBD1 (5 bases). This CDR3 region has 17 residues. V lost 10 bases and J 0 bases, leaving 21 bases between the germline ends. Germline lookup yields CDR1 SEHNR and CDR2 FQNEAQ (reference sequence). The CDR3, as DNA: TGTGCCACCTTCTCAACCTGGGGCGGGGCAACTAATGAAAAACTGTTTTTT. Its translation: CATFSTWGGATNEKLFF.

At least ten counts were recorded for this clonotype. The chain recombines TRBV5-1 with TRBJ1-1; 8 nucleotides align to TRBD1. The ends lost 3 bases at V and 3 bases at J; junction bases unmatched: 1. This CDR3 region has 13 residues. Germline V gene lookup returns CDR1 SGHRS and CDR2 YFSETQ. The DNA for the CDR3 is TGCGCCAGCAGCTCGACAGGGGACACTGAAGCTTTCTTT. It codes for CASSSTGDTEAFF.

The V and J genes are TRBV6-6 and TRBJ2-5, with 7 bases identical to TRBD1. The CDR3 consists of 15 residues. V lost 5 bases to trimming and J lost 1 base; unmatched junction nucleotides: 7. Germline lookup yields CDR1 MNHNY and CDR2 SVGAGI (reference sequence). CDR3 residues: CASSLPGQLQETQYF. The DNA for the CDR3 is TGTGCCAGCAGTCTCCCGGGACAGCTCCAAGAGACCCAGTACTTC.

The rearrangement uses TRBV20-1 and TRBJ2-1, with 10 bases identical to TRBD2. This CDR3 comprises 17 residues. Trimming at V came to 4 bases and at J to 0 bases, leaving 9 bases not matched to a gene. Germline V CDR1 and CDR2: DFQATT, SNEGSKA (reference sequence). CDR3 DNA sequence: TGCAGTGCTACAAGCGGGGGGGCTCCTAGCTCCTACAATGAGCAGTTCTTC. It yields the protein CSATSGGAPSSYNEQFF.

This clonotype was detected many times. The chain employs TRBV20-1 and TRBJ1-5; 7 bases agree with TRBD1. The germline V gene has CDR1 DFQATT and CDR2 SNEGSKA (reference sequence). V shed 3 bases and J 2 bases; nucleotides not matched to a gene: 7. This CDR3 has 15 residues. The DNA for the CDR3 is TGCAGTGCTAGTGAGGGGGCGTCTCGCAATCAGCCCCAGCATTTT. It is translated as CSASEGASRNQPQHF.

This clonotype was counted many times. This CDR3 reads CASSDSPGRAKNIQYF. CDR3 bases: TGTGCCAGCAGTGATTCTCCTGGCAGGGCCAAAAACATTCAGTACTTC. The chain couples TRBV2 to TRBJ2-4; no firm D call. Trimming pared 3 bases from V and 1 base from J, leaving 13 bases between. Germline V lookup: CDR1 SNHLY, CDR2 FYNNEI. The CDR3 covers 16 residues.

In its sample, this clonotype was seen a few times. The gene calls are TRBV12-3 or TRBV12-4 and TRBJ1-2, with TRBD1 matching 9 bases. The CDR3 length is 14 residues. V gave up 6 bases and J gave up 2 bases; unmatched junction bases: 4. CDR3 sequence (DNA): TGTGCCAGCAGCGGGACAGGGCGAAACTATGGCTACACCTTC. Encoded protein: CASSGTGRNYGYTF.

A few counts support this clonotype. The V gene is TRBV2, the J gene TRBJ1-5; a weak D match, TRBD1 (6 bases). The V gene lost 9 bases and the J gene lost 1 base, with 13 bases spanning the gap. The CDR3 spans 14 residues. Germline V gives CDR1 SNHLY, CDR2 FYNNEI. Here the CDR3 reads CARSSGASNQPQHF. The DNA of the CDR3 is TGTGCCAGGTCTTCAGGGGCAAGCAATCAGCCCCAGCATTTT.

This clonotype was recorded a few times. The junction differs from germline at one of its ends, possibly a read error. V usage is TRBV20-1 and J usage is TRBJ2-7; D is uncertain. This CDR3 has 12 residues. CDR1 and CDR2 (germline): DFQATT, SNEGSKA (reference sequence). For the CDR3, the DNA is TGCAGTGCTAGAGGACGCCTCTACGAGCAGCACTTC. This sequence encodes CSARGRLYEQHF.

This clonotype was recorded at least ten times. This chain joins TRBV12-3 or TRBV12-4 and TRBJ1-4; weak D call: TRBD1 (5 bases). The V gene lost 1 base and the J gene lost 8 bases, with 11 bases spanning the gap. The CDR3 is 14 residues long. CDR3 in amino acids: CASSLGGGEEKLFF. CDR3 nucleotides: TGTGCCAGCAGTTTAGGGGGAGGGGAGGAAAAACTGTTTTTT.

The rearrangement joins TRBV7-9 to TRBJ2-7; 8 bases align to TRBD2. Germline CDR1 is SEHNR and CDR2 is FQNEAQ (reference sequence). There are 14 residues in the CDR3. Germline trimming cut 5 bases from V and 5 bases from J; bases unmatched to any gene: 8. The CDR3 DNA is TGTGCCAGCAGCCCCCCGGGAGCGGGGGACGAGCAGTACTTC. Protein: CASSPPGAGDEQYF.

Many counts were recorded for this clonotype. The rearrangement joins TRBV12-3 or TRBV12-4 to TRBJ1-1; no clear D gene. The length of the CDR3 is 13 residues. Trimming took off 6 bases at V and 3 bases at J, with 11 bases between the two ends. The CDR3 DNA is TGTGCCAGCAGGGGTCTCGGCCACACTGAAGCTTTCTTT. Amino acid sequence: CASRGLGHTEAFF.